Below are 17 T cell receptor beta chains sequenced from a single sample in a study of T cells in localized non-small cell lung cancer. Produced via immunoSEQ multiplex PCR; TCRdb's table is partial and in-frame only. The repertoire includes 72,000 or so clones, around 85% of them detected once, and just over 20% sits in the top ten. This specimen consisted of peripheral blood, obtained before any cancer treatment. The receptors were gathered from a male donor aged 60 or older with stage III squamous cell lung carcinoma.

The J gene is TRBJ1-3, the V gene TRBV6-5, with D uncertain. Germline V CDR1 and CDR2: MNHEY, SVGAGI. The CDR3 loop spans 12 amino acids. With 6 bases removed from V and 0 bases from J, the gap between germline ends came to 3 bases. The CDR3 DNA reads TGTGCCAGCAGGGCCTCTGGAAACACCATATATTTT. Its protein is CASRASGNTIYF.

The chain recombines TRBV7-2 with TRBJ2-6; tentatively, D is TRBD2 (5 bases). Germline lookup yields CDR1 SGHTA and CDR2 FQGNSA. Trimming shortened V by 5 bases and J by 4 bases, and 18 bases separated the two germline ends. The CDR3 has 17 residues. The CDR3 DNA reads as TGTGCCAGCAGCCTCCTAACCTCGGGGTTCGGGGCCAACGTCCTGACTTTC. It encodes CASSLLTSGFGANVLTF. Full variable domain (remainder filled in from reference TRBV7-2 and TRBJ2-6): GAGVSQSPSNKVTEKGKDVELRCDPISGHTALYWYRQSLGQGLEFLIYFQGNSAPDKSGLPSDRFSAERTGGSVSTLTIQRTQQEDSAVYLCASSLLTSGFGANVLTFGAGSRLTVL.

CDR3 in amino acids: CATTEYSNQPQHF. CDR3 nucleotide sequence: TGTGCCACGACAGAGTATAGCAATCAGCCCCAGCATTTT. J is TRBJ1-5 and V is TRBV10-3; possible D gene TRBD1, 5 bases. With 10 bases removed from V and 0 bases from J, the gap between germline ends came to 10 bases. The CDR3 spans 13 residues. Germline loops: CDR1 ENHRY, CDR2 SYGVKD.

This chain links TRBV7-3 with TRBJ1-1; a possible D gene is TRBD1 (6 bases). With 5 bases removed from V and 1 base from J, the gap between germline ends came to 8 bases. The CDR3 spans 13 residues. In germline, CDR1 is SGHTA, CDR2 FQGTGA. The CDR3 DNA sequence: TGTGCCAGCAGCATCAGGGGGAACACTGAAGCTTTCTTT. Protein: CASSIRGNTEAFF.

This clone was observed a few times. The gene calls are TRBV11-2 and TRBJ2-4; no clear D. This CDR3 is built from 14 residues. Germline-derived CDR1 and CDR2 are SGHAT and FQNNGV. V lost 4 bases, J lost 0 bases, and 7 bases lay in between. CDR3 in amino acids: CASSSRLAKNIQYF. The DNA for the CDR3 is TGTGCCAGCAGCTCCCGGTTAGCCAAAAACATTCAGTACTTC.

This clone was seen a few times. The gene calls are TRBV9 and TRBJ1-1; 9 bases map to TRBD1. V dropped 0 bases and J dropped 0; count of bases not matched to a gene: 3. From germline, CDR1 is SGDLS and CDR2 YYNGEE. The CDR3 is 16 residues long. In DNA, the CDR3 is TGTGCCAGCAGCGTAGGCAGGACAGGGGTGAACACTGAAGCTTTCTTT. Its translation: CASSVGRTGVNTEAFF.

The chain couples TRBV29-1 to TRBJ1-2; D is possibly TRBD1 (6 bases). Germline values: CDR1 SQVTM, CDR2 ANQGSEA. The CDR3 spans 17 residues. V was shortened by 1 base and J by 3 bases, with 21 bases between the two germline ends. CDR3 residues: CSVEAIAGGKADYGYTF. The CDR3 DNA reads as TGCAGCGTTGAAGCAATAGCGGGGGGCAAGGCTGACTATGGCTACACCTTC.

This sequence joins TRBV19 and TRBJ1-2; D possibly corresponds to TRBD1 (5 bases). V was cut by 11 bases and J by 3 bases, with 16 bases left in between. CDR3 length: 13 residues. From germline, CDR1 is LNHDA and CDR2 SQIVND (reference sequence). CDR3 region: CASSRGGDYGYTF. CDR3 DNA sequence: TGTGCCTCCTCCCGCGGGGGGGACTATGGCTACACCTTC.

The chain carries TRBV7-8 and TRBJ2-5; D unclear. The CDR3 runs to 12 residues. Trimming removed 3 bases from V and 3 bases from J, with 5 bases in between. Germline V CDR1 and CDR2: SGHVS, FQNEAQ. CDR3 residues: CASSLGKETQYF. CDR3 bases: TGTGCCAGCAGCTTGGGGAAAGAGACCCAGTACTTC.

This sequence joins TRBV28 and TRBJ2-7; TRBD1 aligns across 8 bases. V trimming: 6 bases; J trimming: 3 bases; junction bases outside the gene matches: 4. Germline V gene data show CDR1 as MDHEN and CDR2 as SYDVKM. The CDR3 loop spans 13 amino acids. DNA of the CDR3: TGTGCCAGCAGCCCGGGACAGGTCTACGAGCAGTACGTC. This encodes CASSPGQVYEQYV.

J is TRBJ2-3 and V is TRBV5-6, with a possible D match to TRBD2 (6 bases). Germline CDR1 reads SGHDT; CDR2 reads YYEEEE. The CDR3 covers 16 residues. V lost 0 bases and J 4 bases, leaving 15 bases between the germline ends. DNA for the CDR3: TGTGCCAGCAGCTTGGCCGGGTCGGGGGAGGCAGATACGCAGTATTTT. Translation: CASSLAGSGEADTQYF.

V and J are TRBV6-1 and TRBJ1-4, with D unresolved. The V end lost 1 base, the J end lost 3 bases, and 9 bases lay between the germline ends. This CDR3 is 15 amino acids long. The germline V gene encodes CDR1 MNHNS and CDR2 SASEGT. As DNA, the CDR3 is TGTGCCAGCAGTGAAGGCGGAGTGCCTAATGAAAAACTGTTTTTT. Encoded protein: CASSEGGVPNEKLFF.

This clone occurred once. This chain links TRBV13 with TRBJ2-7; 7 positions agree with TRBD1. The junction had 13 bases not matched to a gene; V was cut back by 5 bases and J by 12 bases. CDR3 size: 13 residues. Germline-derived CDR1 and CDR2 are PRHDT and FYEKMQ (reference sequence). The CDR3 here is CASSLQGVRAAYF. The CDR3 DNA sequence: TGTGCCAGCAGCCTCCAGGGGGTGCGGGCTGCGTACTTC.

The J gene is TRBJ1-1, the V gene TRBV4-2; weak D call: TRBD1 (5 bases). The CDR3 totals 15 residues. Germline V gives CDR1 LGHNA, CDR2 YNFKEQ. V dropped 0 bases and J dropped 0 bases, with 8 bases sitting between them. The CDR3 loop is CASSQDQGMNTEAFF. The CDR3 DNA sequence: TGTGCCAGCAGCCAAGATCAGGGAATGAACACTGAAGCTTTCTTT.

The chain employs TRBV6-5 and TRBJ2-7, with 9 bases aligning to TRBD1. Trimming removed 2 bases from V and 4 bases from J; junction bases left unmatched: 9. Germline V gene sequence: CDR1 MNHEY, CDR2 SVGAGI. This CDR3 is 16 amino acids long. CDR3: CASSYRDRVEGYEQYF. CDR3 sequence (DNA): TGTGCCAGCAGTTACCGGGACAGGGTGGAGGGTTACGAGCAGTACTTC.

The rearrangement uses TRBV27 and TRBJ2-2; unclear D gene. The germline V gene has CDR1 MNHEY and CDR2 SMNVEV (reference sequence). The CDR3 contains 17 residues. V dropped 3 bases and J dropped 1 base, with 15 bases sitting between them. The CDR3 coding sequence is TGTGCCAGCAGTTTTCGGCAGTCCCCTCAGAACACCGGGGAGCTGTTTTTT. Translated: CASSFRQSPQNTGELFF.

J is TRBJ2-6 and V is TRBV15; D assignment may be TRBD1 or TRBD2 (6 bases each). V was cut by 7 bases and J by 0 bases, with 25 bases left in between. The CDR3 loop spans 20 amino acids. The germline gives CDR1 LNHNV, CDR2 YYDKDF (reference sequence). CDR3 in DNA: TGTGCCACCACCCAAGAGGCGCTAGGGGGGCTACGCTCTGGGGCCAACGTCCTGACTTTC. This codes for CATTQEALGGLRSGANVLTF. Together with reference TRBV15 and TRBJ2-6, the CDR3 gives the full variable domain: DAMVIQNPRYQVTQFGKPVTLSCSQTLNHNVMYWYQQKSSQAPKLLFHYYDKDFNNEADTPDNFQSRRPNTSFCFLDIRSPGLGDTAMYLCATTQEALGGLRSGANVLTFGAGSRLTVL.